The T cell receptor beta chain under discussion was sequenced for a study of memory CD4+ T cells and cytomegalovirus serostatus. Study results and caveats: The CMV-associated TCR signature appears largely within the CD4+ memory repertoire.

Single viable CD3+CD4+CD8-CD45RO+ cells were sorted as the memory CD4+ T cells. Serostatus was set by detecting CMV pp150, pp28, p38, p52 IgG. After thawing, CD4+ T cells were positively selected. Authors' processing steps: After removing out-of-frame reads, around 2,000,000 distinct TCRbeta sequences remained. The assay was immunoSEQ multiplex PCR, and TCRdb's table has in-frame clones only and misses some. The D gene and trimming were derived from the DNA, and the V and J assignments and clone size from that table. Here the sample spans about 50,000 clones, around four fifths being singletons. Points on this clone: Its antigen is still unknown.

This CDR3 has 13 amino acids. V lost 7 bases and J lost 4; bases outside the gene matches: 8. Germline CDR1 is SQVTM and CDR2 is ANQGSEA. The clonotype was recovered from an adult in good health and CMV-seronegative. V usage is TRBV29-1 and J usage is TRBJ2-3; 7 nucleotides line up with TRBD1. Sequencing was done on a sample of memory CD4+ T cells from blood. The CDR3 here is CSGTTGKPDTQYF. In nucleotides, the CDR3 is TGCAGCGGAACGACAGGGAAGCCAGATACGCAGTATTTT.